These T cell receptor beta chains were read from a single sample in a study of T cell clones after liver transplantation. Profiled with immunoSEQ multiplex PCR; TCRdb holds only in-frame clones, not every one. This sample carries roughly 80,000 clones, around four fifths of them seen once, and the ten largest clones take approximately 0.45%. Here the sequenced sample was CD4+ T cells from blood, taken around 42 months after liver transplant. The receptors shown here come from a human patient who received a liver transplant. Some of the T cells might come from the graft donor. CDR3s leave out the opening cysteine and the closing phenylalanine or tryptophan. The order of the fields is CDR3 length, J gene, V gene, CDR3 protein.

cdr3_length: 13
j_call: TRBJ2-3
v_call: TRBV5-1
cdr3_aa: ASSLRQGGTDTQY

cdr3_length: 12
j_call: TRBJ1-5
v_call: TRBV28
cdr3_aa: ASSFAAGNQPQH

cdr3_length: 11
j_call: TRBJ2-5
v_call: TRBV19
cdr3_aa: ASSRQGSETQY

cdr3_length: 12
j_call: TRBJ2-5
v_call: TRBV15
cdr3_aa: ATSRDVRGETQY

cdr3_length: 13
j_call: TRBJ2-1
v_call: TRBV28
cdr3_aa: ASRVTGAGYNEQF

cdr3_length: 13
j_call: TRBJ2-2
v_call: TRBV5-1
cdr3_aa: ASGLAGGDTGELF

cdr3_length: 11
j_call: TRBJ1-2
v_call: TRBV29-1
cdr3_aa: SVERGLGYGYT

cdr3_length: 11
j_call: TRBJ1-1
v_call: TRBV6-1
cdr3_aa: ASSERLNTEAF

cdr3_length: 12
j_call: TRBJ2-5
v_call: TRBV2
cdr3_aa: ASSEAWQEETQY

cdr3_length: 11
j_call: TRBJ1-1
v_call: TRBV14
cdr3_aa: ASSQEGSTEAF

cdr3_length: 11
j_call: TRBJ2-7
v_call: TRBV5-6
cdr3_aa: ASSSPGAYEQY

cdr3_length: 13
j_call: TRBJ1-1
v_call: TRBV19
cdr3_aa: ASSPDGKLNTEAF

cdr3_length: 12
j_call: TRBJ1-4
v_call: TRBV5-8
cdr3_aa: ASSLPGTGEKLF

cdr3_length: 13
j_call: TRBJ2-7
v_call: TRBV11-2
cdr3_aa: ASSLTRDRLYEQY

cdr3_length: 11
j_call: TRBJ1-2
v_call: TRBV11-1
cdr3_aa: ASSQGQGLGYT

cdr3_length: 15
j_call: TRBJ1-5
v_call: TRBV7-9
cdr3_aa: ASSSGTDFYSNQPQH

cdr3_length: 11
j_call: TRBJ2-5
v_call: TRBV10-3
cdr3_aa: AISGQGGETQY

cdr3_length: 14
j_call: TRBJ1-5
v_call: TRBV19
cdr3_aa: ASSISGTGLNQPQH

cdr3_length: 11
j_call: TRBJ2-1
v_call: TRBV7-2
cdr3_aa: ASSLGRTNEQF

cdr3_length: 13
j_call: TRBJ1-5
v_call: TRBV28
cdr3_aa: ASSFNRISNQPQH

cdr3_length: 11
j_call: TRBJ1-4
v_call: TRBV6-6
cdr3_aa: ASEDSHNEKLF

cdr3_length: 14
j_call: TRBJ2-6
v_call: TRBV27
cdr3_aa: ASSGRLPSGANVLT

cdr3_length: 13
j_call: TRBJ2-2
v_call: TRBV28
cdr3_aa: ASSSAGESAGELF

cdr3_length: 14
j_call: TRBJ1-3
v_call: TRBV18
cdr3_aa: ASSPGQGNSGNTIY

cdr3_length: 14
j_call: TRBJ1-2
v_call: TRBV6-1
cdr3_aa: ASSDRPGTGPDGYT

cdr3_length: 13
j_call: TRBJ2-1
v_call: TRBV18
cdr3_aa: ASSPDRSSYNEQF

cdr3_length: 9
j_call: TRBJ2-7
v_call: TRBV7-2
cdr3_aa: ASAGAYEQY

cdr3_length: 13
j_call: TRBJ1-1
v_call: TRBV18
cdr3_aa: ASSSTGELNTEAF

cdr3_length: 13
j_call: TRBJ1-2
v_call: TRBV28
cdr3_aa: ASSLLGTGGEGYT

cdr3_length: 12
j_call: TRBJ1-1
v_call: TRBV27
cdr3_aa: ASSSQGVNTEAF

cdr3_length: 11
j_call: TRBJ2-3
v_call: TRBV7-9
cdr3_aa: ASSLGKAGTQY

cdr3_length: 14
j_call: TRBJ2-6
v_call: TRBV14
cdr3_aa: ASSQRTVSGANVLT

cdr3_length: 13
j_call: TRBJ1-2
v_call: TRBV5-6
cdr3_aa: ASSADGRAIYGYT

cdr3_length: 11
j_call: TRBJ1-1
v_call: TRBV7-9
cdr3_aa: ASSSFGGTEAF

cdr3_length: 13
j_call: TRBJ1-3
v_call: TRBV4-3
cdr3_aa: ASSPGRTPGNTIY

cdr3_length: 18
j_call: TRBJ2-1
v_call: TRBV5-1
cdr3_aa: ASPPRDRGTLSALYNEQF

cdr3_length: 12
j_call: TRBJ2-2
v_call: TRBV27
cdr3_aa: ASSRDRTTGELF

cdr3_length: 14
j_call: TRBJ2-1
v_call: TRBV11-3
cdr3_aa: ASSLTGTSPLGEQF

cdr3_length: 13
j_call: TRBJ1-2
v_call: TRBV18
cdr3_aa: ASSERTGGRDGYT

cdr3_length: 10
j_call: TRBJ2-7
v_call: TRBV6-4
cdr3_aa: ALGTGVYEQY

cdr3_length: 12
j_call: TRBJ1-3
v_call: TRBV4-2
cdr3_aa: ASSQGRIGNTIY

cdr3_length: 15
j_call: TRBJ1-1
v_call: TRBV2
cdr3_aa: ASSVPLRTGGVLQAF

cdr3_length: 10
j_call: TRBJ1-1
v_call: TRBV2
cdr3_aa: ASSARNTEAF

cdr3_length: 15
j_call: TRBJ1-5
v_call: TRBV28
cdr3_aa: ASSTASRGLSNQPQH

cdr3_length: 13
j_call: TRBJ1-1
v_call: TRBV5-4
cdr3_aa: ASPSLGGMNTEAF

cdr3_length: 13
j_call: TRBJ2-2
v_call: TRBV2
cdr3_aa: ASSEVSGYTGELF

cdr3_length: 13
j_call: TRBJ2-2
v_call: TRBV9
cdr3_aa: ASSVEPPGTGELF